This T cell receptor beta chain is drawn from a study of Ad26.COV2.S vaccination and SARS-CoV-2 variants. Overall study results and limits: Total responses of T cells may have been underestimated by the analyses of TCR breadth and depth. Participants in the vaccine arm had higher spike-specific TCR breadth; placebo recipients had lower. Whether participants received vaccine or placebo, their non-spike TCR breadth was similar.

Trimming removed 5 bases from V and 9 bases from J, with 23 bases in between. The V gene's germline CDR1 is MGHRA and CDR2 YSYEKL. There are 16 residues in the CDR3. Concerning this clone: The target antigen is unknown.

Measured with immunoSEQ multiplex PCR; TCRdb has only the in-frame clones, and not every one. The sample records over 130,000 clones, 86% being singletons. The sequencing used peripheral blood, collected after recovery from COVID-19. The source of this sequence is a human donor who had recovered from COVID-19. The chain links TRBV4-1 to TRBJ2-1; D possibly corresponds to TRBD1 (6 bases). Here the CDR3 DNA reads TGCGCCAGCAGCGTCCTCACAGGGAATTTATGGGGTGAGCAGTTCTTC. It specifies CASSVLTGNLWGEQFF.